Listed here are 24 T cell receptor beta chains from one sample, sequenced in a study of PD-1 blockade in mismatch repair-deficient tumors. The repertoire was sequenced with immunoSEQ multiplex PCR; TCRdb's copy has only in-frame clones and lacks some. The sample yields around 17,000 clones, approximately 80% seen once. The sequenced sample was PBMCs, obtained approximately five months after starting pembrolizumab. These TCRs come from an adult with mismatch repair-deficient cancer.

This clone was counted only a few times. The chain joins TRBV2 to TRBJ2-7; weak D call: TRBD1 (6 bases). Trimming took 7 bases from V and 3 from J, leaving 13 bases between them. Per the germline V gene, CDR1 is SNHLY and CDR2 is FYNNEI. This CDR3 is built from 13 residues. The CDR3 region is CASMRGTSYEQYF. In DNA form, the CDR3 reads TGTGCCAGCATGAGGGGGACAAGCTACGAGCAGTACTTC.

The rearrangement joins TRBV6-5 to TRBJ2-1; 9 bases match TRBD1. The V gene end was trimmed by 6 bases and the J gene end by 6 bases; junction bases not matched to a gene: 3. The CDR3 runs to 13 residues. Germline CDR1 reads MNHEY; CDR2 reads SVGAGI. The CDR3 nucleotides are TGTGCCAGCAGCGGGACAGGGTTCAATGAGCAGTTCTTC. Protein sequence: CASSGTGFNEQFF.

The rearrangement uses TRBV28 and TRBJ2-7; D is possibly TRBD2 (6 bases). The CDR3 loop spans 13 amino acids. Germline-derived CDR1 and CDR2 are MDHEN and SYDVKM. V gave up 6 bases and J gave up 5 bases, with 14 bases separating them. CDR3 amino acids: CASRRTGGNEQYF. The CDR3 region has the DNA TGTGCCAGCAGGCGGACTGGGGGGAACGAGCAGTACTTC.

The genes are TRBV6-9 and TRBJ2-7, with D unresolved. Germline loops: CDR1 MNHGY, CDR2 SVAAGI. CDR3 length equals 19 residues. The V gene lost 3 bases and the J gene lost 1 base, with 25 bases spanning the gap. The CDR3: CASSYPPPPLAPNSYEQYF. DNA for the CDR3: TGTGCCAGCAGTTACCCCCCCCCGCCCCTTGCTCCTAATTCCTACGAGCAGTACTTC.

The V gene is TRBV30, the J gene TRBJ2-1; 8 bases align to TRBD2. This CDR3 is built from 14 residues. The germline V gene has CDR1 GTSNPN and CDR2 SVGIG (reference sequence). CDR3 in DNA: TGTGCTCGGGGGAACGGGAGGGCCCCCCATGAGCAGTTCTTC. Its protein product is CARGNGRAPHEQFF.

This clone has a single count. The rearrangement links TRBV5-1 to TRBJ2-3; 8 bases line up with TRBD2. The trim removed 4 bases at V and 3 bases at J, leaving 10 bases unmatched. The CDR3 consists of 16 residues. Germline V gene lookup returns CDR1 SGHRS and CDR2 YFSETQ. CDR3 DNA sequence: TGCGCCAGCAGCACCACTAGCGGAGGGGTGACAGATACGCAGTATTTT. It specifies CASSTTSGGVTDTQYF.

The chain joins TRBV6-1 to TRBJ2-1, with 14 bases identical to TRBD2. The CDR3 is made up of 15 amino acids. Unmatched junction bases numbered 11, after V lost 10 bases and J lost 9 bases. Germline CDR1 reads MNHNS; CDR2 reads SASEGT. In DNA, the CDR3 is TGTGCCACCACTTCCGGGACTAGCGGGAGTGCTGAGCAGTTCTTC. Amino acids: CATTSGTSGSAEQFF.

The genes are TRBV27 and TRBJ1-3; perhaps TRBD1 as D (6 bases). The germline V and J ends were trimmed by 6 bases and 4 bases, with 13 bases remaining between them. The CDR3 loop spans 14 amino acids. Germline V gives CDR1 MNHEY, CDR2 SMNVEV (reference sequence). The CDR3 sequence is CASRASGVGNTIYF. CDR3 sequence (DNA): TGTGCCAGCAGAGCCTCAGGGGTCGGAAACACCATATATTTT.

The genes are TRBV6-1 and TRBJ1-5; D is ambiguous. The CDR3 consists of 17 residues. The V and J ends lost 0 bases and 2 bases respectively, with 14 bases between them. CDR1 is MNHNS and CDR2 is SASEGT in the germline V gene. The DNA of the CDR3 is TGTGCCAGCAGTGAAGCGCTTCCGGGAATCGGCAATCAGCCCCAGCATTTT. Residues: CASSEALPGIGNQPQHF.

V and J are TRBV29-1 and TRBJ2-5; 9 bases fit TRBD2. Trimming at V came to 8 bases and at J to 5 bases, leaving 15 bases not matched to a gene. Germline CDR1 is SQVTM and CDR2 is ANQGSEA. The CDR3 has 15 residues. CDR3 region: CSLDNTREGLETQYF. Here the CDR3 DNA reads TGCAGCTTAGACAATACGCGGGAGGGCCTTGAGACCCAGTACTTC. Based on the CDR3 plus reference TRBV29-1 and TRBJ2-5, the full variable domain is SAVISQKPSRDICQRGTSLTIQCQVDSQVTMMFWYRQQPGQSLTLIATANQGSEATYESGFVIDKFPISRPNLTFSTLTVSNMSPEDSSIYLCSLDNTREGLETQYFGPGTRLLVL.

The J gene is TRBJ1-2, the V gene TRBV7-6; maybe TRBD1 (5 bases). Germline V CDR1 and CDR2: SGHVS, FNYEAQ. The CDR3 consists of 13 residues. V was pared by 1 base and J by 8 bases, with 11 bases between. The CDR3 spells CASSLDLGAGYTF. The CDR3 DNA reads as TGTGCCAGCAGCTTAGATCTAGGGGCCGGCTACACCTTC.

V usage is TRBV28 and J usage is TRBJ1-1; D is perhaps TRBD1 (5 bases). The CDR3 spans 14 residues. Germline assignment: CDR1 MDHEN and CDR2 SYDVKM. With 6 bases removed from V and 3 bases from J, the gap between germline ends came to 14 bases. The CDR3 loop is CASRPDSEHTEAFF. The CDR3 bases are TGTGCCAGCAGGCCCGACAGTGAACACACTGAAGCTTTCTTT.

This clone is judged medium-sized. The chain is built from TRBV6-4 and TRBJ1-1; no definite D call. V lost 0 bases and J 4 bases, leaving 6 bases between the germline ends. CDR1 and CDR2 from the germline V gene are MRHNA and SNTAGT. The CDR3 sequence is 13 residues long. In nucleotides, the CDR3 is TGTGCCAGCAGTGACTCTCCCCTCACTGAAGCTTTCTTT. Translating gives CASSDSPLTEAFF.

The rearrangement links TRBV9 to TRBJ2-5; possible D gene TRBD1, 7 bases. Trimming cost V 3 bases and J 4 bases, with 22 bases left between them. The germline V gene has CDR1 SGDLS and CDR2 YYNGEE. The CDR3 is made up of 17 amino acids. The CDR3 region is CASSEGAGMGGGETQYF. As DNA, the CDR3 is TGTGCCAGCAGCGAGGGGGCGGGAATGGGGGGAGGAGAGACCCAGTACTTC.

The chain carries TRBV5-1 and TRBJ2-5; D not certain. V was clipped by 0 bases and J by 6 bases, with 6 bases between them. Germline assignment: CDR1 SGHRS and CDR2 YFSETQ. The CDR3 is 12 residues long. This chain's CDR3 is CASSLEAQTQYF. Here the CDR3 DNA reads TGCGCCAGCAGCTTGGAAGCGCAGACCCAGTACTTC.

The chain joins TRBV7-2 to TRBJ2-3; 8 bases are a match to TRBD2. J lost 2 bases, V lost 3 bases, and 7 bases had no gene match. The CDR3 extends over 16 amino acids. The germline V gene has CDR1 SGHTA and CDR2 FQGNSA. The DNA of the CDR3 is TGTGCCAGCAGCTTGCCAACTAGCGGCCACACAGATACGCAGTATTTT. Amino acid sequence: CASSLPTSGHTDTQYF.

The CDR3 loop is CATSSVGGADTQYF. Here the CDR3 DNA reads TGTGCCACCAGCAGTGTCGGGGGAGCAGATACGCAGTATTTT. The chain joins TRBV15 to TRBJ2-3, with TRBD2 as a possible D gene (6 bases). The CDR3 covers 14 residues. Germline V gene data show CDR1 as LNHNV and CDR2 as YYDKDF (reference sequence). Trimming took 3 bases from V and 4 from J, leaving 11 bases between them. Full variable domain (rest looked up from reference TRBV15 and TRBJ2-3): DAMVIQNPRYQVTQFGKPVTLSCSQTLNHNVMYWYQQKSSQAPKLLFHYYDKDFNNEADTPDNFQSRRPNTSFCFLDIRSPGLGDTAMYLCATSSVGGADTQYFGPGTRLTVL.

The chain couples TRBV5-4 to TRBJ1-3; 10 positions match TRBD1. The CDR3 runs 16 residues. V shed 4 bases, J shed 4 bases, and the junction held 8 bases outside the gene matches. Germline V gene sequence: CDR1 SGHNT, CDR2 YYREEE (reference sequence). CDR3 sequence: CASSLGTGAGGNTIYF. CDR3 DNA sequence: TGTGCCAGCAGCCTCGGGACAGGGGCGGGCGGAAACACCATATATTTT.

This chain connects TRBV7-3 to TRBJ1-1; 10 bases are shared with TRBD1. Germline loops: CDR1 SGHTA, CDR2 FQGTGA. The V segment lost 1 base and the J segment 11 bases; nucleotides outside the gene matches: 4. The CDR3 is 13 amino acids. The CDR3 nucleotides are TGTGCCAGCAGCTTAATGCCGGACAGGGGGGCTTTCTTT. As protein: CASSLMPDRGAFF.

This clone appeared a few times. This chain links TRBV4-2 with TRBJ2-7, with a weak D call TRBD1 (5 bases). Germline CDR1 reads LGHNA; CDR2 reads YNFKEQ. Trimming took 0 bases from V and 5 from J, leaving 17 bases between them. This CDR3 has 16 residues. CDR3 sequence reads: CASSQDVQQVYHEQYF. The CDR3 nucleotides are TGTGCCAGCAGCCAAGATGTACAACAGGTTTACCACGAGCAGTACTTC.

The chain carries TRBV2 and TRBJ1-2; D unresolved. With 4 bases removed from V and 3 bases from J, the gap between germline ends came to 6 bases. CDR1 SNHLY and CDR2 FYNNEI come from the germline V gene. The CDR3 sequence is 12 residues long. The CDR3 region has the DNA TGTGCCAGCAGTGTAACGGACTATGGCTACACCTTC. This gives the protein CASSVTDYGYTF.

The CDR3 nucleotides are TGCAGCGTTGAAGAAATAGCGGGACCAGGAAATGAGCAGTTCTTC. Residues: CSVEEIAGPGNEQFF. This chain links TRBV29-1 with TRBJ2-1; 8 bases fit TRBD2. Trimming took 0 bases from V and 7 from J; bases not matched to a gene: 8. The CDR3 is 15 residues long. Germline CDR1 reads SQVTM; CDR2 reads ANQGSEA.

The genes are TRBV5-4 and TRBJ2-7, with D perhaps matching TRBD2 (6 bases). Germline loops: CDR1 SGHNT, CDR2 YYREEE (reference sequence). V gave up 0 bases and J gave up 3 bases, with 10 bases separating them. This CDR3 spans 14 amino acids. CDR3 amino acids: CASSLGGGIYEQYF. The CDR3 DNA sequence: TGTGCCAGCAGCTTGGGGGGAGGCATCTACGAGCAGTACTTC.

CDR3 region: CASSKGLAGDTQYF. CDR3 bases: TGTGCCAGCAGTAAGGGACTAGCGGGAGATACGCAGTATTTT. The J gene is TRBJ2-3, the V gene TRBV27; TRBD2 matches at 12 bases. V was pared by 5 bases and J by 5 bases, with 2 bases of the junction left unmatched. The CDR3 runs to 14 residues. Germline V lookup: CDR1 MNHEY, CDR2 SMNVEV (reference sequence).